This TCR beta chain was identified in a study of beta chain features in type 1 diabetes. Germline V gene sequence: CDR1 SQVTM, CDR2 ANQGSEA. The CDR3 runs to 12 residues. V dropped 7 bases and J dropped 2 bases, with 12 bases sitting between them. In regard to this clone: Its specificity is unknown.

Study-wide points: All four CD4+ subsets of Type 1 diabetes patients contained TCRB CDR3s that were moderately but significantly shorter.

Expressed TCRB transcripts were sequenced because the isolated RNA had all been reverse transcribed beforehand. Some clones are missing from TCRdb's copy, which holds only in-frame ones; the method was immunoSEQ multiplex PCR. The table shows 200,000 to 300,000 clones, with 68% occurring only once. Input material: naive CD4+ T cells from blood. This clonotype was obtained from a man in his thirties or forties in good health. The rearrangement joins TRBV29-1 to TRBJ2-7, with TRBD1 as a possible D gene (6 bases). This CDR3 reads CSGGDKTYEQYF. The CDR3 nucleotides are TGCAGCGGAGGGGACAAAACCTACGAGCAGTACTTC.